A selection of T cell receptor beta chains follows, all from one sample in a study of beta chain features in type 1 diabetes. The table came from immunoSEQ multiplex PCR; TCRdb's copy has only in-frame clones and leaves some out. The sample has roughly 700,000 clones, 13% seen once. The sample comprised naive CD4+ T cells from blood. These TCRs come from a young man with type 1 diabetes. CDR3s include the opening cysteine and the closing phenylalanine or tryptophan. Fields, in order: V gene, J gene, CDR3 protein.

>TRBV5-1|TRBJ2-3
CASSLESGADTQYF
>TRBV2|TRBJ2-1
CASSDYNEQFF
>TRBV2|TRBJ2-7
CASSRQRSSYEQYF
>TRBV28|TRBJ2-4
CASRRGRLGRNIQYF
>TRBV6-1|TRBJ1-1
CATRGRENTEAFF
>TRBV6-5|TRBJ2-7
CASRRGGSSYEQYF
>TRBV2|TRBJ2-7
CASTPGTGGSYEQYF
>TRBV5-4|TRBJ1-2
CASSPATPGQGFYGYTF
>TRBV6-1|TRBJ2-7
CASERDRLEQYF
>TRBV10-3|TRBJ1-5
CAISEGTGNQPQHF
>TRBV5-1|TRBJ2-3
CASSHNRGPRTDTQYF
>TRBV7-2|TRBJ2-1
CASGPFGFF
>TRBV18|TRBJ1-5
CASSLYREDQPQHF
>TRBV7-9|TRBJ2-3
CASSLWLTSGGPATDTQYF
>TRBV6-4|TRBJ2-2
CASMREGNTGELFF
>TRBV18|TRBJ1-1
CASSPSGQGAGTEAFF
>TRBV4-1|TRBJ2-7
CASSQGQGPSYEQYF
>TRBV5-1|TRBJ2-7
CASSLHIRQGLYEQYF
>TRBV2|TRBJ2-3
CASSVTRAGADTQYF
>TRBV13|TRBJ1-2
CASSFRSRYGYTF
>TRBV5-4|TRBJ2-3
CASSLPGTDTQYF
>TRBV9|TRBJ2-1
CASSAHMGTYNEQFF
>TRBV30|TRBJ2-2
CAWRREQSTGELFF
>TRBV11-3|TRBJ2-1
CASSSQRGTSYNEQFF
>TRBV30|TRBJ2-3
CAWSLAHYTQYF
>TRBV7-9|TRBJ2-7
CASSYPVGQGSYEQYF
>TRBV30|TRBJ1-5
CAWSADSYNQPQHF
>TRBV5-4|TRBJ2-3
CASSHGGSGTSGTDTQYF
>TRBV29-1|TRBJ2-7
CSFSGTSYEQYF
>TRBV25-1|TRBJ1-2
CASSEQGASYGYTF
>TRBV19|TRBJ2-7
CASSRGQDYEQYF
>TRBV7-2|TRBJ1-6
CASSLNLRSPLHF
>TRBV7-9|TRBJ2-7
CASSFLDSASYEQYF
>TRBV7-9|TRBJ1-6
CASSSDPKSPLHF
>TRBV30|TRBJ1-6
CAWSDRASPLHF
>TRBV19|TRBJ2-1
CASTRTSALINEQFF
>TRBV20-1|TRBJ2-7
CSAGGMHEQYF
>TRBV4-1|TRBJ2-7
CASSQGRQGYNEQYF
>TRBV6-6|TRBJ2-7
CASSPTSGGRPYEQYF
>TRBV9|TRBJ2-1
CASSVGGTNEQFF
>TRBV7-3|TRBJ1-6
CASSLSQGNSPLHF
>TRBV4-2|TRBJ2-7
CASSQLPLGGAAYEQYF
>TRBV29-1|TRBJ1-1
CSADRGNTEAFF
>TRBV12-5|TRBJ2-5
CASGLASQETQYF
>TRBV15|TRBJ2-5
CATSRDLFGETQYF
>TRBV30|TRBJ1-3
CAWNPPVGGNTIYF
>TRBV30|TRBJ2-5
CAGDREWTQYF